This TCR beta chain was identified during a study of shared clonotypes between healthy human individuals. Study-level findings and limits: Generally, estimated richness proved larger in naive subsets than it did in memory subsets.

Researchers ran the assay at a deep level. Per the study methods: Junction-only sequences without quality scores were provided by ImmunoSEQ, so filtering was different. TCRdb's copy holds only in-frame clones and misses some; the assay was immunoSEQ multiplex PCR. V and J calls and clone size come straight from that table; D and trimming were deduced from the DNA. In the table there are about 2 million clones, 95% of which are singletons. The split of CD4+ cells yielded CD45RA+ naive and CD45RA-negative memory subsets. This clone was seen just once. What it binds is not known. This TCR derives from a man younger than 35 in good health. The sequenced material came from naive CD4+ T cells sorted from blood. Subset of the sample: CD45RA+ positively selected.

The CDR3, as DNA: TGTGCCATCAGTGACAGACAGAACTATGGCTACACCTTC. This sequence encodes CAISDRQNYGYTF. The chain recombines TRBV10-3 with TRBJ1-2; a weak D match, TRBD1 (5 bases). Germline V gene data show CDR1 as ENHRY and CDR2 as SYGVKD. The length of the CDR3 is 13 residues. Trimming took 3 bases from V and 2 from J, leaving 7 bases between them.